This is a list of T cell receptor beta chains from one sample in a study of T cell responses to AZD1222 COVID-19 vaccine. Method: immunoSEQ multiplex PCR; TCRdb's copy keeps in-frame clones and lacks some. The sample lists 110,000 to 150,000 clones, around 89% occurring once. The specimen was peripheral blood, collected on day 0 of AZD1222 vaccination. These receptors came from an adult in good health. The CDR3 runs from the conserved cysteine through the conserved F or W. D genes are given only for firm matches. Only some rows state a clone size, as once, few, many or a class for expanded clones.

clone size: NA; V gene: TRBV4-1; D gene: NA; J gene: TRBJ1-4; CDR3 DNA: TGCGCCAGCAGCCAAGGCGCCCGATCAACTAATGAAAAACTGTTTTTT; CDR3 protein: CASSQGARSTNEKLFF
clone size: NA; V gene: TRBV6-1; D gene: TRBD2; J gene: TRBJ2-7; CDR3 DNA: TGTGCCAGCAGTGACCCGACTAGCGGGAACCACGAGCAGTACTTC; CDR3 protein: CASSDPTSGNHEQYF
clone size: NA; V gene: TRBV19; D gene: NA; J gene: TRBJ1-1; CDR3 DNA: TGTGCCAGTAGTATAGGAATTTGGGATCTCACTGAAGCTTTCTTT; CDR3 protein: CASSIGIWDLTEAFF
clone size: NA; V gene: TRBV5-6; D gene: TRBD2; J gene: TRBJ2-1; CDR3 DNA: TGTGCCAGCAGCTTGGTGCGGGAGGAGTTCTTC; CDR3 protein: CASSLVREEFF
clone size: NA; V gene: TRBV19; D gene: TRBD1; J gene: TRBJ2-7; CDR3 DNA: TGTGCCAGTAGTAGCTCGGGACAGGGGGCAGGCGAGCAGTACTTC; CDR3 protein: CASSSSGQGAGEQYF
clone size: NA; V gene: TRBV18; D gene: TRBD1; J gene: TRBJ2-1; CDR3 DNA: TGTGCCAGCGCCCACGACAGGGGTCACGAGCAGTTCTTC; CDR3 protein: CASAHDRGHEQFF
clone size: many; V gene: TRBV21-1; D gene: NA; J gene: TRBJ1-4; CDR3 DNA: TGTGCCAGCAGCAAAGCGCTCAGGGAGATTGAAAAACTGTTTTTT; CDR3 protein: CASSKALREIEKLFF
clone size: NA; V gene: TRBV7-9; D gene: NA; J gene: TRBJ1-1; CDR3 DNA: TGTGCCAGCAGCCTCCCGGTTTGGAACACTGAAGCTTTCTTT; CDR3 protein: CASSLPVWNTEAFF
clone size: few; V gene: TRBV7-2; D gene: NA; J gene: TRBJ2-1; CDR3 DNA: TGTGCCAGCAGCTTCAACTGGGACCACTACAATGAGCAGTTCTTC; CDR3 protein: CASSFNWDHYNEQFF
clone size: NA; V gene: TRBV19; D gene: TRBD2; J gene: TRBJ2-1; CDR3 DNA: TGTGCCTCAGCGGGACGTGGTTTCTATGAGCAGTTCTTC; CDR3 protein: CASAGRGFYEQFF
clone size: NA; V gene: TRBV18; D gene: NA; J gene: TRBJ2-2; CDR3 DNA: TGTGCCAGCTCACCGCGGCTGGACGGGAACACCGGGGAGCTGTTTTTT; CDR3 protein: CASSPRLDGNTGELFF
clone size: NA; V gene: TRBV4-3; D gene: TRBD1; J gene: TRBJ2-6; CDR3 DNA: TGCGCCAGCAGCCAAGGACAGGGGAGGAGCTCTGGGGCCAACGTCCTGACTTTC; CDR3 protein: CASSQGQGRSSGANVLTF
clone size: NA; V gene: TRBV7-2; D gene: NA; J gene: TRBJ1-2; CDR3 DNA: TGTGCCAGCAGCTTACCAGGGGACTATGGCTACACCTTC; CDR3 protein: CASSLPGDYGYTF
clone size: NA; V gene: TRBV9; D gene: NA; J gene: TRBJ2-2; CDR3 DNA: TGTGCCAGCAGCGTATGGAGTGGTGCGGCCGGGGAGCTGTTTTTT; CDR3 protein: CASSVWSGAAGELFF
clone size: few; V gene: TRBV7-9; D gene: NA; J gene: TRBJ2-2; CDR3 DNA: TGTGCCAGCAGCCGCCCCCAGGGAACTGGGAACACCGGGGAGCTGTTTTTT; CDR3 protein: CASSRPQGTGNTGELFF
clone size: NA; V gene: TRBV5-1; D gene: NA; J gene: TRBJ2-2; CDR3 DNA: TGCGCCAGCAGCGGAACAGGGACCACCGGGGAGCTGTTTTTT; CDR3 protein: CASSGTGTTGELFF
clone size: NA; V gene: TRBV29-1; D gene: TRBD1; J gene: TRBJ2-7; CDR3 DNA: TGCAGCGTGAGGGACAGCTCCTACGAGCAGTACTTC; CDR3 protein: CSVRDSSYEQYF
clone size: NA; V gene: TRBV6-5; D gene: NA; J gene: TRBJ2-5; CDR3 DNA: TGTGCCAGCAGTTACGGCCGACTATCGGAGACCCAGTACTTC; CDR3 protein: CASSYGRLSETQYF
clone size: NA; V gene: TRBV3-1/TRBV3-2; D gene: NA; J gene: TRBJ2-2; CDR3 DNA: TGTGCCAGCAGCCGACCATCTACGTACACCGGGGAGCTGTTTTTT; CDR3 protein: CASSRPSTYTGELFF
clone size: NA; V gene: TRBV5-5; D gene: TRBD2; J gene: TRBJ2-7; CDR3 DNA: TGTGCCAGCAGCCAGACTAGCGGTCCCTACGAGCAGTACTTC; CDR3 protein: CASSQTSGPYEQYF
clone size: NA; V gene: TRBV2; D gene: NA; J gene: TRBJ1-5; CDR3 DNA: TGTGCCAGCAGTTTTACAGGGAAGGGGTCCATGCCCCAGCATTTT; CDR3 protein: CASSFTGKGSMPQHF
clone size: NA; V gene: TRBV19; D gene: TRBD1; J gene: TRBJ2-3; CDR3 DNA: TGTGCCAGTTCTCCGGGACAGGGGGTTTATACGCAGTATTTT; CDR3 protein: CASSPGQGVYTQYF
clone size: NA; V gene: TRBV7-2; D gene: NA; J gene: TRBJ1-2; CDR3 DNA: TGTGCCAGCAGCTTAATGAGGGCCAGGGGCTCCGATGGCTACACCTTC; CDR3 protein: CASSLMRARGSDGYTF
clone size: NA; V gene: TRBV7-8; D gene: NA; J gene: TRBJ2-5; CDR3 DNA: TGTGCCAGCAGCCTAAATAGGGAGACCCAGTACTTC; CDR3 protein: CASSLNRETQYF
clone size: NA; V gene: TRBV2; D gene: TRBD1; J gene: TRBJ2-7; CDR3 DNA: TGTGCCAGCAGTTCTGGGACAGACGAGCAGTACTTC; CDR3 protein: CASSSGTDEQYF
clone size: NA; V gene: TRBV7-8; D gene: TRBD1; J gene: TRBJ1-1; CDR3 DNA: TGTGCCAGCAGCGGAGGAGACAGGGGATGGATTGAAGCTTTCTTT; CDR3 protein: CASSGGDRGWIEAFF
clone size: few; V gene: TRBV7-9; D gene: TRBD1; J gene: TRBJ1-2; CDR3 DNA: TGTGCCAGCAGCTTAGCTGGACGGACAGGACGGTATGGCTACACCTTC; CDR3 protein: CASSLAGRTGRYGYTF
clone size: NA; V gene: TRBV7-9; D gene: NA; J gene: TRBJ1-5; CDR3 DNA: TGTGCCAGCAGCCAACCCCGGACGGAAGTCAATCAGCCCCAGCATTTT; CDR3 protein: CASSQPRTEVNQPQHF
clone size: few; V gene: TRBV7-2; D gene: NA; J gene: TRBJ1-2; CDR3 DNA: TGTGCCAGCAGCTTAGCCGGCCAGGGAAGGCACGGCTACACCTTC; CDR3 protein: CASSLAGQGRHGYTF
clone size: NA; V gene: TRBV29-1; D gene: TRBD1; J gene: TRBJ2-2; CDR3 DNA: TGCAGCGCCCATCGTGGGCAGGGGGCCACCGGGGAGCTGTTTTTT; CDR3 protein: CSAHRGQGATGELFF
clone size: NA; V gene: TRBV9; D gene: NA; J gene: TRBJ1-1; CDR3 DNA: TGTGCCAGCAGCGCAAATATCGGGGGGACTGAAGCTTTCTTT; CDR3 protein: CASSANIGGTEAFF
clone size: NA; V gene: TRBV4-3; D gene: NA; J gene: TRBJ1-3; CDR3 DNA: TGCGCCAGCAGCCAACAGGTTGGGGGAGGGAACACCATATATTTT; CDR3 protein: CASSQQVGGGNTIYF
clone size: NA; V gene: TRBV3-1/TRBV3-2; D gene: TRBD2; J gene: TRBJ2-7; CDR3 DNA: TGTGCCAGCAGCCCCCGGACTAGACTTAGAGAGCAGTACTTC; CDR3 protein: CASSPRTRLREQYF
clone size: NA; V gene: TRBV28; D gene: NA; J gene: TRBJ2-1; CDR3 DNA: TGTGCCAGCAGTCTCCCCTTTCTAAGGAATGAGCAGTTCTTC; CDR3 protein: CASSLPFLRNEQFF
clone size: once; V gene: TRBV4-3; D gene: NA; J gene: TRBJ2-5; CDR3 DNA: TGCGCCAGCAGCCAAGATCTGGTCAGAGAGACCCAGTACTTC; CDR3 protein: CASSQDLVRETQYF
clone size: NA; V gene: TRBV6-6; D gene: NA; J gene: TRBJ1-5; CDR3 DNA: TGTGCCAGCAGTTCCCGGGACACTATCGCGCCCCAGCATTTT; CDR3 protein: CASSSRDTIAPQHF
clone size: once; V gene: TRBV24-1; D gene: NA; J gene: TRBJ2-5; CDR3 DNA: TGTGCCACCAGTGACCGGAAACTAGGGAGGGGGGTGACCCAGTACTTC; CDR3 protein: CATSDRKLGRGVTQYF
clone size: NA; V gene: TRBV7-8; D gene: NA; J gene: TRBJ1-4; CDR3 DNA: TGTGCCAGCAGCCTACGACGGTGGCCGGCCAATGAAAAACTGTTTTTT; CDR3 protein: CASSLRRWPANEKLFF
clone size: NA; V gene: TRBV28; D gene: NA; J gene: TRBJ2-7; CDR3 DNA: TGTGCCAGCAGCCCCGGACCGATGAGCTCCTACGAGCAGTACTTC; CDR3 protein: CASSPGPMSSYEQYF
clone size: few; V gene: TRBV6-4; D gene: TRBD1; J gene: TRBJ2-7; CDR3 DNA: TGTGCCAGCAGTTTGACAGGGGGCTTGGGCGAGCAGTACTTC; CDR3 protein: CASSLTGGLGEQYF
clone size: NA; V gene: TRBV7-2; D gene: TRBD2; J gene: TRBJ2-2; CDR3 DNA: TGTGCCAGCACCTTAGCGGGGGCCGACACCGGGGAGCTGTTTTTT; CDR3 protein: CASTLAGADTGELFF
clone size: NA; V gene: TRBV18; D gene: NA; J gene: TRBJ1-2; CDR3 DNA: TGTGCCAGCTCACCGTCAGGGGTTGACTATGGCTACACCTTC; CDR3 protein: CASSPSGVDYGYTF
clone size: NA; V gene: TRBV7-9; D gene: TRBD2; J gene: TRBJ2-7; CDR3 DNA: TGTGCCAGCAGCTTCCGGGAGGGCCTCAACGAGCAGTACTTC; CDR3 protein: CASSFREGLNEQYF
clone size: NA; V gene: TRBV7-9; D gene: NA; J gene: TRBJ1-1; CDR3 DNA: TGTGCCAGCAGCTTTTCACAGGCGAACACTGAAGCTTTCTTT; CDR3 protein: CASSFSQANTEAFF
clone size: NA; V gene: TRBV9; D gene: NA; J gene: TRBJ1-2; CDR3 DNA: TGTGCCAGCAGCAGCCCTGGAATTAACTATGGCTACACCTTC; CDR3 protein: CASSSPGINYGYTF
clone size: NA; V gene: TRBV7-6; D gene: TRBD1; J gene: TRBJ1-1; CDR3 DNA: TGTGCCAGCAGCCAAGACAGGGGTGTTAGCTCTGAAGCTTTCTTT; CDR3 protein: CASSQDRGVSSEAFF
clone size: NA; V gene: TRBV23-1; D gene: TRBD2; J gene: TRBJ2-1; CDR3 DNA: TGCGCCAGCAGTCGGCCCGACGGACTAGCGGGATGCCCAGTGGGGAATGAGCAGTTCTTC; CDR3 protein: CASSRPDGLAGCPVGNEQFF
clone size: NA; V gene: TRBV2; D gene: TRBD1; J gene: TRBJ2-1; CDR3 DNA: TGTGCCAGCAGACGCACCGGACAGGGGACGGATGAGCAGTTCTTC; CDR3 protein: CASRRTGQGTDEQFF
clone size: NA; V gene: TRBV6-2/TRBV6-3; D gene: TRBD2; J gene: TRBJ2-1; CDR3 DNA: TGTGCCAGCAGTTACACCCCCAGGACTAGCGGGAGACGGGATGAGCAGTTCTTC; CDR3 protein: CASSYTPRTSGRRDEQFF
clone size: NA; V gene: TRBV5-5; D gene: NA; J gene: TRBJ1-4; CDR3 DNA: TGTGCCAGCAGCTTGTCAGGGAGAGAGGAAAAACTGTTTTTT; CDR3 protein: CASSLSGREEKLFF
clone size: NA; V gene: TRBV2; D gene: NA; J gene: TRBJ2-1; CDR3 DNA: TGTGCCAGCAGTGAATCATGGGGGGGCGCGCAAAGGAATGAGCAGTTCTTC; CDR3 protein: CASSESWGGAQRNEQFF
clone size: NA; V gene: TRBV4-3; D gene: NA; J gene: TRBJ2-1; CDR3 DNA: TGCGCCAGCAGCCAAGCGGGCCCAACACAGGCGCCGCGCGAGCAGTTCTTC; CDR3 protein: CASSQAGPTQAPREQFF
clone size: NA; V gene: TRBV9; D gene: NA; J gene: TRBJ1-5; CDR3 DNA: TGTGCCAGCAGCTCGGGGGCGGGGACTAATCAGCCCCAGCATTTT; CDR3 protein: CASSSGAGTNQPQHF
clone size: NA; V gene: TRBV28; D gene: NA; J gene: TRBJ2-7; CDR3 DNA: TGTGCCAGCAGTTACAACTTGGTTGGATTTTACTTC; CDR3 protein: CASSYNLVGFYF
clone size: NA; V gene: TRBV19; D gene: NA; J gene: TRBJ2-1; CDR3 DNA: TGTGCCAGTAGTATCCAGGTGAGCTCCTACAATGAGCAGTTCTTC; CDR3 protein: CASSIQVSSYNEQFF
clone size: NA; V gene: TRBV7-9; D gene: NA; J gene: TRBJ2-2; CDR3 DNA: TGTGCCAGCAGCTTAGCACGGGGATACACCGGGGAGCTGTTTTTT; CDR3 protein: CASSLARGYTGELFF
clone size: NA; V gene: TRBV10-3; D gene: NA; J gene: TRBJ2-1; CDR3 DNA: TGTGCCATCAGTGAGATTTGGTCGGCGAGCTCCTACAATGAGCAGTTCTTC; CDR3 protein: CAISEIWSASSYNEQFF
clone size: NA; V gene: TRBV18; D gene: TRBD1; J gene: TRBJ1-6; CDR3 DNA: TGTGCCAGCTCACGGGACAGGGTAAATTCACCCCTCCACTTT; CDR3 protein: CASSRDRVNSPLHF
clone size: NA; V gene: TRBV24-1; D gene: NA; J gene: TRBJ1-4; CDR3 DNA: TGTGCCACCAGTGCCTCGGGGGATGCGCGGAAACTGTTTTTT; CDR3 protein: CATSASGDARKLFF